This T cell receptor (beta chain) was obtained from a study of identifying expanded T cells in peripheral blood. Regarding the study as a whole: Variance in clone template counts between two-week samples significantly increased with total template count across all healthy donors. Differentially abundant clones: about 1.1 between replicates, just under 17 at two to three weeks, under 25 at four.

A word on this clone: Antigen specificity is unknown.

No infections or other immune events were documented during collection. Profiled with immunoSEQ multiplex PCR; TCRdb holds only in-frame clones, not every one. The sample gives more than 85,000 clones, 88% of which show up once; 7% to 9% is in the top ten. This sequence was found in a person aged 18 to 75 in good health. Source material: blood.

The CDR3 loop is CASLTTGSSGNTIYF. The CDR3 DNA follows: TGTGCCAGCCTGACGACAGGGAGCTCTGGAAACACCATATATTTT. The chain recombines TRBV28 with TRBJ1-3, with 7 bases fitting TRBD1. The CDR3 contains 15 residues. Trimming cost V 8 bases and J 0 bases; bases outside gene matches: 7. From germline, CDR1 is MDHEN and CDR2 SYDVKM.